This TCR beta chain was sequenced for a study of identical twins. Whole-study findings and limits: The study found excess low generation probability among twin-shared out-of-frame alpha sequences. With abundant cord blood beta clonotypes, insertions were fewer; memory repertoires showed no such pattern.

Donors were all healthy Caucasians. A universal primer site was added by template switching, and unique molecular identifiers were carried by the cDNA. TCRdb re-called the 5' RACE reads with MiXCR, one entry per CDR3 protein. The sample carries roughly 690,000 distinct CDR3 sequences, less than 7% recorded once. This clonotype has at least ten counts. Antigen: not known. The sample comprised naive T cells sorted from blood. The origin of this receptor is a man between 18 and 35 years old in good health.

CDR3 sequence reads: CSARDRGPATSYNEQFF. In nucleotides, the CDR3 is TGCAGTGCTAGGGACAGGGGTCCCGCGACCTCCTACAATGAGCAGTTCTTC. The rearrangement uses TRBV20-1 and TRBJ2-1; TRBD1 aligns across 9 bases. With 3 bases clipped from V and 0 bases from J, the junction kept 9 bases outside the gene matches. Germline loops: CDR1 DFQATT, CDR2 SNEGSKA (reference sequence). CDR3 size: 17 residues.